The following is a T cell receptor (beta chain) sequence with its context. Antigen specificity is unknown. The data originate from a study of cytomegalovirus exposure and HLA in healthy donors. Overall study: Genetic ancestry analysis placed approximately 79% of the 398 donors that were genotyped in the Caucasian-associated cluster.

V lost 7 bases, J lost 2 bases, and 10 bases stayed unmatched. The germline V gene encodes CDR1 LNHDA and CDR2 SQIVND (reference sequence). The CDR3 length is 15 residues. Regarding donors, all were healthy bone marrow donors. Study-wide points: In vitro assays verified that three CMV-associated chains recognized CMV antigens specifically.

A multiplex PCR was run with 60 Vbeta primers and 13 Jbeta primers. Assay used: immunoSEQ multiplex PCR; TCRdb lists only in-frame clones, some missing. The sample consists of tens of thousands of clones, 50% to 80% of them appearing once. This rearrangement joins TRBV19 to TRBJ1-2, with 7 bases fitting TRBD1. This receptor was identified in a man in his forties in good health and CMV-seropositive. Sequencing was carried out using PBMCs. CDR3 residues: CASIGRSRGNYGYTF. CDR3 bases: TGTGCCAGTATCGGTCGGAGCAGGGGGAACTATGGCTACACCTTC.